What follows are 19 T cell receptor beta chains derived from one specimen sequenced in a study of cytomegalovirus exposure and HLA in healthy donors. Data came from immunoSEQ multiplex PCR; TCRdb stores just in-frame clones and leaves some out. This repertoire shows about 140,000 clones, 80% to 90% found once; its top ten account for almost 8%. Sequencing was carried out using PBMCs. Receptors were obtained from a woman aged 18 to 35 in good health and CMV-seropositive.

The rearrangement links TRBV5-5 to TRBJ1-6; 10 bases line up with TRBD1. The CDR3 is 15 residues long. Germline loops: CDR1 SGHKS, CDR2 YYEKEE (reference sequence). The V gene end was trimmed by 4 bases and the J gene end by 8 bases; junction bases not matched to a gene: 6. CDR3 sequence (DNA): TGTGCCAGCAGCCGAGGAGGGACAGGGGATTCACCCCTCCACTTT. Translated: CASSRGGTGDSPLHF.

The rearrangement joins TRBV7-3 to TRBJ1-2; D perhaps matches TRBD1 (5 bases). CDR3 length: 14 amino acids. Trimming shortened V by 5 bases and J by 0 bases, and 10 bases separated the two germline ends. Germline V lookup: CDR1 SGHTA, CDR2 FQGTGA. The CDR3 DNA is TGTGCCAGCAGCCCCGGGGGGGCTAACTATGGCTACACCTTC. Protein sequence: CASSPGGANYGYTF.

V gene TRBV11-2 combines with J gene TRBJ1-1; D is unclear. Germline assignment: CDR1 SGHAT and CDR2 FQNNGV. Deletions cut 4 bases from V and 1 base from J, with 7 bases between. The length of the CDR3 is 13 residues. CDR3 residues: CASSSNPNTEAFF. Written as DNA, the CDR3 is TGTGCCAGCAGCTCAAATCCGAACACTGAAGCTTTCTTT.

The chain recombines TRBV7-9 with TRBJ2-7; 8 bases align to TRBD2. Per germline, CDR1 SEHNR and CDR2 FQNEAQ (reference sequence). The CDR3 is 14 residues long. J gave up 1 base and V 8 bases, and 7 bases lay outside the gene matches. Written as DNA, the CDR3 is TGTGCCAGCCGGGGGGGGCGCCGTTCCTACGAGCAGTACTTC. It translates to CASRGGRRSYEQYF.

The rearrangement joins TRBV6-5 to TRBJ2-2; D ambiguous. This CDR3 has 15 residues. V lost 0 bases, J lost 8 bases, and 13 bases lay in between. Germline V lookup: CDR1 MNHEY, CDR2 SVGAGI. The chain's CDR3 is CASSYSIMRSGELFF. CDR3 DNA: TGTGCCAGCAGTTACTCGATCATGCGGTCTGGGGAGCTGTTTTTT.

The chain carries TRBV30 and TRBJ1-2, with 8 bases matching TRBD1. V shed 1 base, J shed 12 bases, and the junction held 4 bases outside the gene matches. Germline V CDR1 and CDR2: GTSNPN, SVGIG (reference sequence). The CDR3 has 11 residues. This CDR3 reads CAWSGQGPHTF. The DNA of the CDR3 is TGTGCCTGGAGTGGACAGGGGCCACACACCTTC. Together with reference TRBV30 and TRBJ1-2, the CDR3 gives the full variable domain: SQTIHQWPATLVQPVGSPLSLECTVEGTSNPNLYWYRQAAGRGLQLLFYSVGIGQISSEVPQNLSASRPQDRQFILSSKKLLLSDSGFYLCAWSGQGPHTFGSGTRLTVV.

Of note for this clone: Other DNA sequences of this sample code for an identical CDR3. The rearrangement joins TRBV30 to TRBJ1-2; no clear D gene. The CDR3 is 11 residues long. V was trimmed by 2 bases and J by 4 bases, leaving 5 bases between them. CDR1 is GTSNPN, CDR2 SVGIG, per germline (reference sequence). In DNA, the CDR3 is TGTGCCTGGAGTTATAGCTATGGCTACACCTTC. Protein product: CAWSYSYGYTF.

A single count supports this clone. The rearrangement uses TRBV29-1 and TRBJ2-5; 9 nucleotides match TRBD1. The ends lost 3 bases at V and 5 bases at J; junction bases unmatched: 7. CDR3 length equals 14 residues. CDR1 is SQVTM, CDR2 ANQGSEA, per germline. The CDR3 nucleotides read TGCAGCGTTGAGACTGGACAGGGGCGCGAGACCCAGTACTTC. Its translation: CSVETGQGRETQYF.

This chain connects TRBV18 to TRBJ2-2; 9 bases match TRBD1. The CDR3 is 16 residues long. V trimming: 0 bases; J trimming: 1 base; junction bases outside the gene matches: 0. CDR1 and CDR2 (germline): KGHSH, LQKENI. This CDR3 reads CASSPPGQGNTGELFF. The CDR3 DNA sequence: TGTGCCAGCTCACCACCGGGACAGGGGAACACCGGGGAGCTGTTTTTT.

The chain recombines TRBV25-1 with TRBJ2-1; 11 bases fit TRBD2. V gave up 1 base and J gave up 4 bases; unmatched junction bases: 3. The CDR3 length is 16 residues. Per germline, CDR1 MGHDK and CDR2 SYGVNS. CDR3 sequence: CASSEFGTSGYNEQFF. The CDR3 DNA reads as TGTGCCAGCAGTGAATTTGGGACTAGCGGATACAATGAGCAGTTCTTC.

The chain carries TRBV7-8 and TRBJ2-7; the D gene is possibly TRBD1 (6 bases). V was shortened by 4 bases and J by 3 bases, with 10 bases between the two germline ends. Germline CDR1 and CDR2: SGHVS and FQNEAQ. The CDR3 is made up of 13 amino acids. Here the CDR3 DNA reads TGTGCCAGCAGCTCCGACAGGAACTACGAGCAGTACTTC. Protein sequence: CASSSDRNYEQYF.

The V and J genes are TRBV28 and TRBJ2-7, with 11 bases identical to TRBD2. There are 14 residues in the CDR3. Germline values: CDR1 MDHEN, CDR2 SYDVKM. J gave up 2 bases and V 7 bases, and 4 bases lay outside the gene matches. As DNA, the CDR3 is TGTGCCAGCAATCCTAGCGGGGGGACCTACGAGCAGTACTTC. Protein sequence: CASNPSGGTYEQYF. Drawing the rest from reference TRBV28 and TRBJ2-7, the complete variable domain is DVKVTQSSRYLVKRTGEKVFLECVQDMDHENMFWYRQDPGLGLRLIYFSYDVKMKEKGDIPEGYSVSREKKERFSLILESASTNQTSMYLCASNPSGGTYEQYFGPGTRLTVT.

This sequence joins TRBV4-2 and TRBJ2-5; 10 nucleotides agree with TRBD2. The germline CDR1 and CDR2 sequences are LGHNA and YNFKEQ. V lost 5 bases, J lost 3 bases, and 6 bases stayed unmatched. The CDR3 is 15 amino acids. The CDR3, as DNA: TGTGCCAGCAGCGATAGCGGGAGGCGGGAAGAGACCCAGTACTTC. Translation gives CASSDSGRREETQYF.

The chain joins TRBV5-4 to TRBJ2-1, with 10 bases identical to TRBD2. V trimming: 7 bases; J trimming: 4 bases; junction bases outside the gene matches: 5. The CDR3 is made up of 14 amino acids. CDR1 is SGHNT, CDR2 YYREEE, per germline (reference sequence). The CDR3 loop reads CASGLAGAYNEQFF. The CDR3, as DNA: TGTGCCAGCGGGCTAGCGGGAGCGTACAATGAGCAGTTCTTC.

The V call is TRBV4-1, the J call TRBJ1-3, with D unclear. This CDR3 contains 14 residues. Germline CDR1 MGHRA, CDR2 YSYEKL. V shed 2 bases and J shed 0 bases, with 5 bases lying between them. CDR3 sequence: CASSQRASGNTIYF. For the CDR3, the DNA is TGCGCCAGCAGCCAAAGAGCCTCTGGAAACACCATATATTTT.

The chain is built from TRBV9 and TRBJ2-7; a weak D match, TRBD1 (6 bases). V was clipped by 4 bases and J by 2 bases, with 13 bases between them. The CDR3 contains 14 residues. Germline lookup yields CDR1 SGDLS and CDR2 YYNGEE. DNA for the CDR3: TGTGCCAGCAGCTCACCGGGACAAACCTACGAGCAGTACTTC. It specifies CASSSPGQTYEQYF. The whole variable domain, remainder taken from reference TRBV9 and TRBJ2-7, is DSGVTQTPKHLITATGQRVTLRCSPRSGDLSVYWYQQSLDQGLQFLIQYYNGEERAKGNILERFSAQQFPDLHSELNLSSLELGDSALYFCASSSPGQTYEQYFGPGTRLTVT.

The chain combines TRBV2 with TRBJ2-3; TRBD2 agrees at 8 bases. Germline CDR1 and CDR2: SNHLY and FYNNEI. The V gene end was trimmed by 4 bases and the J gene end by 0 bases; junction bases not matched to a gene: 3. The length of the CDR3 is 15 residues. In nucleotides, the CDR3 is TGTGCCAGCAGTGTAGCGGGGCTTAGCACAGATACGCAGTATTTT. This codes for CASSVAGLSTDTQYF. The full variable domain, completed using reference TRBV2 and TRBJ2-3, is EPEVTQTPSHQVTQMGQEVILRCVPISNHLYFYWYRQILGQKVEFLVSFYNNEISEKSEIFDDQFSVERPDGSNFTLKIRSTKLEDSAMYFCASSVAGLSTDTQYFGPGTRLTVL.

The chain uses TRBV28 and TRBJ2-1; D possibly corresponds to TRBD1 (5 bases). Per germline, CDR1 MDHEN and CDR2 SYDVKM. V was trimmed by 3 bases and J by 13 bases, leaving 10 bases between them. CDR3 length: 11 amino acids. This CDR3 is CASSFSRGQFF. The DNA for the CDR3 is TGTGCCAGCAGTTTTTCAAGGGGACAGTTCTTC.

A note on this clone: Other nucleotide sequences in the sample specify the same CDR3. The rearrangement uses TRBV27 and TRBJ2-6; 7 nucleotides line up with TRBD1. The CDR3 has 15 amino acids. Trimming cost V 5 bases and J 4 bases; bases outside gene matches: 5. CDR1 is MNHEY, CDR2 SMNVEV, per germline (reference sequence). In nucleotides, the CDR3 is TGTGCCAGCAGTACGACAGGGACCGGGGCCAACGTCCTGACTTTC. Residues: CASSTTGTGANVLTF.